This TCR gamma chain stems from a study of intestinal T cells in coeliac disease. The junction had 6 bases not matched to a gene; V was cut back by 7 bases and J by 6 bases. The CDR3 runs to 12 residues. TRG repertoires were amplified with LymphoTrack primers from approximately 0.2 ug of biopsy DNA. TCRdb reanalysed the multiplex PCR reads with CATT. Here the sample spans about 900 gamma-chain clones, roughly half being singletons. Whole-study results and caveats: All 20 or so biopsies were correctly classified by TRD kmer clustering. TRG-based classification had a reported leave-one-out accuracy of about 86%. Coeliac and control groups differed significantly in age.

Genomic DNA came from ten approximately 5.2-µm formalin-fixed paraffin-embedded scrolls per case. To note about this clone: No antigen is known for it.

The V and J genes are TRGV11 and TRGJ1 or TRGJ2. TRGV11 is an open reading frame whose function is uncertain. This TCR came from a human donor with celiac disease. Sequenced: a duodenal biopsy. The CDR3 sequence: CACWILGYKKLF. DNA for the CDR3: TGTGCCTGCTGGATCCTTGGTTATAAGAAACTCTTT.